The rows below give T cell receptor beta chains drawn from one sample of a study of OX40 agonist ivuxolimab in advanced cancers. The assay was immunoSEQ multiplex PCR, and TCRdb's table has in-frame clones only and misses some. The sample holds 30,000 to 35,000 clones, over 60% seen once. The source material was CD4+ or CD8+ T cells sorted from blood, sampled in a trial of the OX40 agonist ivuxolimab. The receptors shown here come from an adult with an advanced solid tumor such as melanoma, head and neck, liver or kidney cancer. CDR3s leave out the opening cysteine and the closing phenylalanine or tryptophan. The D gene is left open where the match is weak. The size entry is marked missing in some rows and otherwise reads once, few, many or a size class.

ASSLARIGLNEQF,NA,NA,TRBV28
ASSPPGNEKLF,NA,NA,TRBV18
ASRKIQGNSPLH,NA,NA,TRBV5-8
ASKRGEYGYT,NA,NA,TRBV19
ASTYYPNEKLF,NA,NA,TRBV6-6
ASSLAWTGYEQY,few,NA,TRBV11-2
ASSSGQPGGYT,NA,NA,TRBV27
AWGRDRPYEQY,NA,TRBD1,TRBV30
ASSQQTGGITEAF,NA,TRBD1,TRBV5-1
ASSLAQNYNEQF,NA,NA,TRBV11-2
ASSSQAWGAYEQY,few,NA,TRBV6-5
ASSPRTSGVDNEQF,NA,TRBD2,TRBV11-2
ASSESLAGGPGREETQY,NA,TRBD2,TRBV6-1
ASSQGASGGRYNEQF,NA,TRBD2,TRBV4-2
ASSIWDRVYQPQH,NA,TRBD1,TRBV19
ASSSRDPTGLAGTGELF,NA,TRBD2,TRBV18
ASSLEAVANTGELF,NA,NA,TRBV5-5
ASSIGASGAMNTGELF,NA,TRBD2,TRBV19
ASSQLAGVADTQY,NA,TRBD2,TRBV6-6
ASSEGTGTSNSPLH,NA,NA,TRBV10-1
ASKKQGAIAGELF,once,TRBD1,TRBV2
ASSIQGLNTEAF,NA,NA,TRBV19
ASSLGPGSSYEQY,NA,NA,TRBV7-9
AWSVSGGRSF,NA,TRBD2,TRBV30
ASSGGVGQGLYGYT,NA,TRBD1,TRBV18
ASSPLAGLTDTQY,NA,TRBD2,TRBV2
ASTPRAGGGTGELF,NA,NA,TRBV5-1
ASSSGQGNQPQH,NA,TRBD1,TRBV7-2
AISGGTGREQY,NA,TRBD1,TRBV10-3
ASSIEGGQPQH,NA,NA,TRBV19
ASSLLGEAF,NA,NA,TRBV28
ASSEVTPNSYNEQF,NA,NA,TRBV2
ASSRNLAGGETQY,NA,TRBD2,TRBV14
ASRIRGRNDEQF,NA,TRBD1,TRBV2
ASSQASGPGGTDTQY,NA,NA,TRBV4-1
ASSFFAGGRSEAF,few,NA,TRBV14
ASQRETYEQY,NA,NA,TRBV2
ASSPRTGLAEAF,NA,TRBD1,TRBV27
ASNPGDYGYT,few,NA,TRBV19
ASSLGSSGGLVEQF,NA,TRBD2,TRBV5-4
ASYSGANVLT,few,NA,TRBV7-9
AWSPPPGQGGPYEQY,NA,TRBD1,TRBV30
ASSINGPETDTQY,few,NA,TRBV19
ASSDGPTNEKLF,once,NA,TRBV28
ASSPPVVAGYNEQF,NA,TRBD2,TRBV5-1
ALSTGAYGYT,NA,TRBD1,TRBV30
ASSPTPGAGNTEAF,once,NA,TRBV28
ASSKRTGGSYGYT,NA,TRBD1,TRBV6-5